This TCR beta chain was identified during a study of vaccination effects on CD4 cells after COVID-19. Study-wide findings and caveats: Marked clonal contraction of infection- and vaccine-induced clones was seen late after vaccination.

TCRdb keeps only in-frame clones here, not all; method: immunoSEQ multiplex PCR. The table includes tens of thousands of clones, about two thirds detected once. There are a few counts of this clone. Antigen specificity is unknown. Prior to sequencing, the ViraFEST assay stimulated PBMC with viral peptide pools, which expanded the antigen-specific CD4+ T cells. Upon completion of around ten days in culture, CD4+ T cells were isolated. Trimming at V came to 5 bases and at J to 6 bases, leaving 5 bases not matched to a gene. The CDR3 loop spans 13 amino acids. Looked up from germline, CDR1 is SNHLY and CDR2 is FYNNEI.

This clonotype originated in a human donor who received a COVID-19 vaccine. This material consisted of CD4+ T cells from PBMCs cultured with HCoV-229E spike peptides, taken before COVID-19 vaccination. The chain has TRBV2 and TRBJ1-2; 8 bases align to TRBD1. In nucleotides, the CDR3 is TGTGCCAGCAGTTACAGGGGGTTGGATGGCTACACCTTC. It is translated as CASSYRGLDGYTF.